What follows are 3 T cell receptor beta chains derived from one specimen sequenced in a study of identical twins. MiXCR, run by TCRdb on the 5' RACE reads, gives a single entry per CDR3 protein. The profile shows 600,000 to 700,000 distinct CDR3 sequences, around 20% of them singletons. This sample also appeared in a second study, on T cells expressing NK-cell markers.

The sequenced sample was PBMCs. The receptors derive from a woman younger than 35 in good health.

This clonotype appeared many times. The CDR3 spells CASSWDISYNEQFF. CDR3 coding DNA: TGCGCCAGCAGCTGGGACATCTCCTACAATGAGCAGTTCTTC. This rearrangement joins TRBV5-1 to TRBJ2-1, with D possibly matching TRBD1 (6 bases). The V gene lost 3 bases and the J gene lost 0 bases, with 7 bases spanning the gap. From germline, CDR1 is SGHRS and CDR2 YFSETQ. This CDR3 has 14 residues.

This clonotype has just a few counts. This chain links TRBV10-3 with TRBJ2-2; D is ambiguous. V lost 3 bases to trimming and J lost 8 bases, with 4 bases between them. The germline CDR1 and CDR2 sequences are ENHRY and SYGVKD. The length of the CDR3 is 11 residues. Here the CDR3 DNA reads TGTGCCATCAGTGACTCAGGGGAGCTGTTTTTT. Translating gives CAISDSGELFF.

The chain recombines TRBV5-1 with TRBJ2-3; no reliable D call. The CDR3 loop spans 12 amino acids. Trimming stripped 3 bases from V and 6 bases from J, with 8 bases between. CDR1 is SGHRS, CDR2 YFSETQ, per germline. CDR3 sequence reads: CASSSPEDTQYF. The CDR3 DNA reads TGCGCCAGCAGCTCTCCTGAGGATACGCAGTATTTT.